A single sample gave rise to the 26 T cell receptor beta chains below, sequenced in a study of OX40 agonist ivuxolimab in advanced cancers. Sequenced by immunoSEQ multiplex PCR; TCRdb stores in-frame clones only, minus some. The repertoire consists of around 61,000 clones, with approximately 80% occurring once and the leading ten covering around 2.1%. Sequences were derived from CD4+ or CD8+ T cells sorted from blood, sampled in a trial of the OX40 agonist ivuxolimab. Source of these receptors: an adult with an advanced solid tumor such as melanoma, head and neck, liver or kidney cancer.

J is TRBJ2-2 and V is TRBV5-4, with TRBD1 as a possible D gene (6 bases). V shed 0 bases and J shed 10 bases, with 22 bases lying between them. The germline CDR1 and CDR2 sequences are SGHNT and YYREEE (reference sequence). The CDR3 is 17 amino acids. For the CDR3, the DNA is TGTGCCAGCAGCTTGGGAGCTCTCGGACAGAATATGGAGGAGCTGTTTTTT. Amino acids: CASSLGALGQNMEELFF.

The rearrangement links TRBV29-1 to TRBJ2-5, with TRBD1 matching 7 bases. Germline V gene sequence: CDR1 SQVTM, CDR2 ANQGSEA. This CDR3 has 12 amino acids. The trim removed 8 bases at V and 4 bases at J, leaving 7 bases unmatched. CDR3 DNA sequence: TGCAGCCCGTCACACAGGGGAGAGACCCAGTACTTC. Translating it yields CSPSHRGETQYF.

This clone was counted once. The chain uses TRBV5-1 and TRBJ1-1, with TRBD1 as a possible D gene (5 bases). V was cut by 0 bases and J by 1 base, with 13 bases left in between. CDR3 size: 16 residues. Germline-derived CDR1 and CDR2 are SGHRS and YFSETQ. As DNA, the CDR3 is TGCGCCAGCAGCTTGGCCCCGGGGGACCAGAACACTGAAGCTTTCTTT. Protein sequence: CASSLAPGDQNTEAFF. The entire variable domain, with the rest obtained from reference TRBV5-1 and TRBJ1-1, is as follows: KAGVTQTPRYLIKTRGQQVTLSCSPISGHRSVSWYQQTPGQGLQFLFEYFSETQRNKGNFPGRFSGRQFSNSRSEMNVSTLELGDSALYLCASSLAPGDQNTEAFFGQGTRLTVV.

The chain uses TRBV29-1 and TRBJ2-5; D is unresolved. This CDR3 comprises 13 residues. Germline CDR1 SQVTM, CDR2 ANQGSEA. Trimming took off 4 bases at V and 5 bases at J, with 14 bases between the two ends. CDR3 bases: TGCAGCGTTGCTGGCAATTTGGTGGAGACCCAGTACTTC. Its protein product is CSVAGNLVETQYF.

This sequence joins TRBV6-6 and TRBJ1-3; D uncertain. V was trimmed by 0 bases and J by 3 bases, leaving 9 bases between them. The CDR3 has 15 amino acids. CDR1 MNHNY and CDR2 SVGAGI come from the germline V gene (reference sequence). In DNA, the CDR3 is TGTGCCAGCAGTTACTCCGCCGTATTTGGAAACACCATATATTTT. It codes for CASSYSAVFGNTIYF.

This chain connects TRBV7-9 to TRBJ2-2; no definite D call. There are 12 residues in the CDR3. Between the trimmed V and J ends, which lost 4 bases and 4 bases, there was a span of 4 bases. CDR1 SEHNR and CDR2 FQNEAQ come from the germline V gene (reference sequence). The CDR3 is CASSYGTGELFF. For the CDR3, the DNA is TGTGCCAGCAGCTACGGCACCGGGGAGCTGTTTTTT.

The V gene is TRBV7-2, the J gene TRBJ1-2, with D uncertain. The CDR3 extends over 13 amino acids. The V end lost 1 base, the J end lost 8 bases, and 11 bases lay between the germline ends. Germline assignment: CDR1 SGHTA and CDR2 FQGNSA. The CDR3 sequence is CASSLDVGIGYTF. CDR3 sequence (DNA): TGTGCCAGCAGCTTAGATGTGGGGATCGGCTACACCTTC.

This clone was seen only a few times. The rearrangement joins TRBV9 to TRBJ2-1; 10 nucleotides align to TRBD1. From germline, CDR1 is SGDLS and CDR2 YYNGEE. J was trimmed by 8 bases and V by 0 bases; bases with no gene match: 5. This CDR3 has 15 amino acids. The CDR3 sequence is CASSVAPGTGDEQFF. The DNA of the CDR3 is TGTGCCAGCAGCGTAGCCCCCGGGACAGGGGATGAGCAGTTCTTC.

This clone has a handful of counts. The chain recombines TRBV5-6 with TRBJ2-5; D uncertain. V was trimmed by 0 bases and J by 5 bases, leaving 11 bases between them. The CDR3 is 14 amino acids. The germline V gene has CDR1 SGHDT and CDR2 YYEEEE. The CDR3 DNA sequence: TGTGCCAGCAGCTTGGGTGGCTACGGGGAGACCCAGTACTTC. Protein sequence: CASSLGGYGETQYF.

The J gene is TRBJ1-2, the V gene TRBV7-2; 8 nucleotides line up with TRBD1. In germline, CDR1 is SGHTA, CDR2 FQGNSA. CDR3 length: 13 residues. V shed 6 bases and J 6 bases; nucleotides not matched to a gene: 6. The CDR3 coding sequence is TGTGCCAGCAGACTAGACAGGGGCCATGGCTACACCTTC. Protein product: CASRLDRGHGYTF.

This chain links TRBV5-4 with TRBJ2-1, with 8 bases fitting TRBD1. Germline values: CDR1 SGHNT, CDR2 YYREEE (reference sequence). This CDR3 spans 15 amino acids. V lost 0 bases to trimming and J lost 4 bases; unmatched junction nucleotides: 3. CDR3 nucleotide sequence: TGTGCCAGCAGCTTGGGACAGGGGCAGTACAATGAGCAGTTCTTC. Protein: CASSLGQGQYNEQFF.

The chain joins TRBV11-1 to TRBJ2-5; D unresolved. Germline V gene data show CDR1 as SGHAT and CDR2 as FQDESV (reference sequence). V lost 1 base and J lost 0, with 6 bases in between. The CDR3 has 14 residues. CDR3 amino acids: CASSLELHQETQYF. The DNA of the CDR3 is TGTGCCAGCAGCTTAGAACTGCACCAAGAGACCCAGTACTTC. Filled out from reference TRBV11-1 and TRBJ2-5, the complete variable domain reads EAEVAQSPRYKITEKSQAVAFWCDPISGHATLYWYRQILGQGPELLVQFQDESVVDDSQLPKDRFSAERLKGVDSTLKIQPAELGDSAMYLCASSLELHQETQYFGPGTRLLVL.

CDR3 DNA: TGTGCCAGCAGCTTGACCAACTATGGCTACACCTTC. Protein: CASSLTNYGYTF. The chain employs TRBV5-4 and TRBJ1-2; D gene ambiguous. The V end was cut by 1 base, the J end by 2 bases, with 3 bases between. This CDR3 has 12 residues. Germline assignment: CDR1 SGHNT and CDR2 YYREEE (reference sequence).

The V and J genes are TRBV18 and TRBJ2-7; a weak D match, TRBD1 (5 bases). Trimming took 2 bases from V and 6 from J, leaving 8 bases between them. The CDR3 totals 12 residues. Germline V lookup: CDR1 KGHSH, CDR2 LQKENI. In DNA, the CDR3 is TGTGCCAGCTCACCAGCCAGGGCCGAGCAGTACTTC. It specifies CASSPARAEQYF. Looking up the rest from reference TRBV18 and TRBJ2-7 gives the full variable domain: NAGVMQNPRHLVRRRGQEARLRCSPMKGHSHVYWYRQLPEEGLKFMVYLQKENIIDESGMPKERFSAEFPKEGPSILRIQQVVRGDSAAYFCASSPARAEQYFGPGTRLTVT.

The chain uses TRBV30 and TRBJ2-3, with D uncertain. The CDR3 totals 13 residues. V was shortened by 0 bases and J by 1 base, with 5 bases between the two germline ends. Germline V gene lookup returns CDR1 GTSNPN and CDR2 SVGIG (reference sequence). The CDR3 nucleotides read TGTGCCTGGAGTGTAGCCGGCACAGATACGCAGTATTTT. This codes for CAWSVAGTDTQYF.

V is TRBV10-3 and J is TRBJ2-1; 11 bases match TRBD2. With 7 bases clipped from V and 2 bases from J, the junction kept 4 bases outside the gene matches. Germline-derived CDR1 and CDR2 are ENHRY and SYGVKD. The CDR3 covers 15 residues. CDR3 sequence: CAITGTSGTYNEQFF. CDR3 coding DNA: TGTGCCATCACTGGGACTAGCGGAACCTACAATGAGCAGTTCTTC.

This clone came up a few times. The chain employs TRBV5-8 and TRBJ2-7, with D possibly being TRBD1 (6 bases). The V end was cut by 4 bases, the J end by 4 bases, with 15 bases between. The CDR3 consists of 14 residues. CDR1 is SGHTS and CDR2 is YDEGEE in the germline V gene. CDR3 in DNA: TGTGCCAGCAGCCCCGGGGACACGGGTTACGAGCAGTACTTC. This encodes CASSPGDTGYEQYF.

V gene TRBV18 combines with J gene TRBJ2-2, with D hard to call. This CDR3 has 16 residues. V was cut by 2 bases and J by 2 bases, with 12 bases left in between. CDR1 and CDR2 (germline): KGHSH, LQKENI. CDR3 loop: CASSPWAVPNTGELFF. The DNA for the CDR3 is TGTGCCAGCTCACCATGGGCTGTACCCAACACCGGGGAGCTGTTTTTT. The entire variable domain, with the rest obtained from reference TRBV18 and TRBJ2-2, is as follows: NAGVMQNPRHLVRRRGQEARLRCSPMKGHSHVYWYRQLPEEGLKFMVYLQKENIIDESGMPKERFSAEFPKEGPSILRIQQVVRGDSAAYFCASSPWAVPNTGELFFGEGSRLTVL.

This clone has a single count. The V and J genes are TRBV6-1 and TRBJ2-1, with D uncertain. V was cut by 5 bases and J by 1 base, with 6 bases left in between. Germline assignment: CDR1 MNHNS and CDR2 SASEGT. The CDR3 is 13 amino acids. The CDR3 region is CASSSLSYNEQFF. The CDR3 nucleotides read TGTGCCAGCAGTTCTCTGTCCTACAATGAGCAGTTCTTC.

The rearrangement links TRBV4-1 to TRBJ1-4; unclear D gene. The CDR3 length is 18 residues. CDR1 and CDR2 from the germline V gene are MGHRA and YSYEKL. The ends were cut back, 1 base at V and 5 bases at J, with 20 bases in the middle. The CDR3 nucleotides read TGCGCCAGCAGCCAAGGACGTGGGCTCTCTCGGCGGAATGAAAAACTGTTTTTT. It translates to CASSQGRGLSRRNEKLFF.

The chain combines TRBV4-1 with TRBJ2-2; D is perhaps TRBD2 (6 bases). This CDR3 is built from 19 residues. Per germline, CDR1 MGHRA and CDR2 YSYEKL. Trimming removed 0 bases from V and 3 bases from J, with 20 bases in between. CDR3 protein: CASSQDRDSGRTHTGELFF. The CDR3 DNA follows: TGCGCCAGCAGCCAAGATCGGGATAGCGGACGGACTCACACCGGGGAGCTGTTTTTT.

The CDR3, as DNA: TGCAGCGGTCGTACAGGGGGGAATGAGCAGTTCTTC. The encoded protein is CSGRTGGNEQFF. The V call is TRBV29-1, the J call TRBJ2-1; 8 nucleotides align to TRBD1. Germline CDR1 and CDR2: SQVTM and ANQGSEA. Germline trimming cut 7 bases from V and 7 bases from J; bases unmatched to any gene: 6. This CDR3 has 12 residues.

This clone was recorded once. The chain joins TRBV5-6 to TRBJ1-4, with a tentative D call TRBD1 (6 bases). CDR3 length equals 14 residues. V was trimmed by 7 bases and J by 10 bases, leaving 20 bases between them. The V gene's germline CDR1 is SGHDT and CDR2 YYEEEE. The CDR3 sequence: CASGRWGAKRKLFF. For the CDR3, the DNA is TGTGCCAGCGGCCGCTGGGGGGCGAAGAGAAAACTGTTTTTT.

This chain joins TRBV4-3 and TRBJ2-3; TRBD2 agrees at 13 bases. The germline gives CDR1 LGHNA, CDR2 YSLEER. The CDR3 extends over 19 amino acids. The J segment lost 1 base and the V segment lost 5 bases, leaving 12 bases of the junction unmatched. The CDR3 protein is CASSFGTSGGAGGTDTQYF. CDR3 DNA: TGCGCCAGCAGCTTTGGAACTAGCGGGGGGGCCGGGGGCACAGATACGCAGTATTTT.

As DNA, the CDR3 is TGTGCAACCAAACCGGGACCCACTCCCTACGAGCAGTACTTC. It codes for CATKPGPTPYEQYF. The chain combines TRBV10-3 with TRBJ2-7, with D perhaps being TRBD1 or TRBD2 (5 bases each). In germline, CDR1 is ENHRY, CDR2 SYGVKD. The CDR3 covers 14 residues.

This chain uses TRBV5-6 with TRBJ1-2, with 8 bases identical to TRBD1. Germline V CDR1 and CDR2: SGHDT, YYEEEE. The length of the CDR3 is 16 residues. V lost 2 bases, J lost 5 bases, and 11 bases stayed unmatched. CDR3 sequence reads: CASSFLQTGDPYGYTF. DNA of the CDR3: TGTGCCAGCAGCTTTTTACAGACAGGGGATCCTTATGGCTACACCTTC.